This is a list of T cell receptor beta chains from one sample in a study of cytomegalovirus exposure and HLA in healthy donors. Measured with immunoSEQ multiplex PCR; TCRdb has only the in-frame clones, and not every one. In all, the sample yields around 51,000 clones. What was sequenced was PBMCs. Receptors originate from a woman aged 40 to 49 in good health and CMV-seronegative. Each CDR3 is given with its conserved first and last residue. The D gene is left open where the match is weak.

TRBJ2-5	TRBV18	.	CASSPWSGETQYF	TGTGCCAGCTCACCGTGGAGCGGCGAGACCCAGTACTTC
TRBJ1-5	TRBV6-6	.	CASTPWEAQPQHF	TGTGCCAGCACCCCCTGGGAGGCTCAGCCCCAGCATTTT
TRBJ2-7	TRBV10-1	TRBD1	CASSDWDRGIEQYF	TGCGCCAGCAGTGACTGGGACAGGGGAATCGAGCAGTACTTC
TRBJ2-7	TRBV7-9	.	CASNTPGDYEQYF	TGTGCCAGCAATACGCCGGGGGACTACGAGCAGTACTTC
TRBJ2-7	TRBV7-9	TRBD2	CASSFLAGGSEQYF	TGTGCCAGCAGCTTTCTAGCGGGAGGCTCCGAGCAGTACTTC
TRBJ2-7	TRBV29-1	TRBD2	CSVTSGITEQYF	TGCAGCGTTACTAGCGGGATCACCGAGCAGTACTTC
TRBJ1-1	TRBV4-2	.	CASSQEGGARAEAFF	TGTGCCAGCAGCCAAGAGGGGGGGGCTCGGGCTGAAGCTTTCTTT
TRBJ1-5	TRBV28	TRBD1	CASRGGSQPQHF	TGTGCCAGTCGAGGGGGCAGTCAGCCCCAGCATTTT
TRBJ2-1	TRBV30	.	CAWRSFGGSSYNEQFF	TGTGCCTGGAGAAGTTTTGGGGGGTCTTCCTACAATGAGCAGTTCTTC
TRBJ2-1	TRBV6-5	.	CASSYSEGEQFF	TGTGCCAGCAGTTACTCGGAGGGAGAGCAGTTCTTC
TRBJ1-1	TRBV2	.	CASRNRVTYTEAFF	TGTGCCAGCAGGAACAGGGTTACTTACACTGAAGCTTTCTTT
TRBJ1-6	TRBV7-2	.	CASSTNPGARQAPLHF	TGTGCCAGCAGCACAAATCCGGGAGCCCGCCAGGCACCCCTCCACTTT
TRBJ1-5	TRBV12-5	.	CASGHGAGNQPQHF	TGTGCTAGTGGTCACGGTGCTGGCAATCAGCCCCAGCATTTT
TRBJ2-3	TRBV9	.	CASSPRSGATDTQYF	TGTGCCAGCAGCCCTCGAAGCGGCGCCACAGATACGCAGTATTTT
TRBJ2-2	TRBV7-8	TRBD2	CASSFRLAVNTGELFF	TGTGCCAGCAGCTTCCGACTAGCGGTGAACACCGGGGAGCTGTTTTTT
TRBJ2-5	TRBV10-1	.	CASTGYSPTPRETQYF	TGCGCCAGCACCGGGTATAGCCCTACCCCCCGAGAGACCCAGTACTTC
TRBJ1-4	TRBV4-2	.	CASSQDAARPNEKLFF	TGTGCCAGCAGCCAAGACGCGGCACGACCTAATGAAAAACTGTTTTTT
TRBJ2-3	TRBV7-3	.	CASSLATTDTQYF	TGTGCCAGCAGCCTAGCGACCACAGATACGCAGTATTTT
TRBJ1-2	TRBV29-1	.	CSVVQNGYTF	TGCAGCGTTGTACAGAACGGCTACACCTTC
TRBJ2-1	TRBV10-3	TRBD2	CAISQPSSGGYNEQFF	TGTGCCATCAGTCAACCCTCTAGCGGGGGTTACAATGAGCAGTTCTTC
TRBJ2-2	TRBV6-5	TRBD1	CASRTRTGWTGELFF	TGTGCCAGCAGAACTCGGACAGGGTGGACCGGGGAGCTGTTTTTT
TRBJ1-2	TRBV5-1	.	CASSRGRPNHYSSHGYTF	TGCGCCAGCAGCCGGGGAAGACCTAACCATTACTCATCACATGGCTACACCTTC
TRBJ2-2	TRBV6-6	.	CASNFQNTGELFF	TGTGCCAGCAATTTCCAGAACACCGGGGAGCTGTTTTTT
TRBJ2-5	TRBV18	.	CASSPMMGAARTQYF	TGTGCCAGCTCACCAATGATGGGGGCCGCTCGGACCCAGTACTTC
TRBJ2-7	TRBV18	TRBD1	CASSPDRPYYEQYF	TGTGCCAGCTCCCCGGACAGGCCTTACTACGAGCAGTACTTC
TRBJ2-2	TRBV4-2	TRBD2	CASLLRAGGPTGELFF	TGTGCCAGTCTATTACGAGCGGGGGGGCCCACCGGGGAGCTGTTTTTT
TRBJ1-6	TRBV7-2	.	CASSLGGQPDSPLHF	TGTGCCAGCAGCTTAGGTGGACAGCCTGATTCACCCCTCCACTTT
TRBJ2-2	TRBV19	.	CASSISQQAGELFF	TGTGCCAGTAGTATTTCCCAACAGGCCGGGGAGCTGTTTTTT
TRBJ2-1	TRBV5-8	TRBD2	CASSLVVAGFHEQFF	TGTGCCAGCAGCTTGGTGGTAGCGGGATTCCATGAGCAGTTCTTC
TRBJ2-7	TRBV9	TRBD1	CASSESPGTGLYEQYF	TGTGCCAGCAGCGAGTCTCCCGGGACAGGTTTATACGAGCAGTACTTC
TRBJ2-2	TRBV5-1	TRBD1	CASSPGQGINTGELFF	TGCGCCAGCAGCCCGGGACAGGGAATCAACACCGGGGAGCTGTTTTTT
TRBJ2-1	TRBV13	.	CASSLRGPDDNEQFF	TGTGCCAGCAGCCTACGGGGTCCTGACGACAATGAGCAGTTCTTC
TRBJ2-7	TRBV5-6	TRBD1	CASSSQGVAYEQYF	TGTGCCAGCAGTTCCCAGGGGGTAGCCTACGAGCAGTACTTC
TRBJ2-5	TRBV7-2	TRBD2	CASSWLSGGAGETQYF	TGTGCCAGCAGCTGGCTAAGCGGGGGGGCCGGGGAGACCCAGTACTTC
TRBJ2-1	TRBV7-3	TRBD2	CASSQGLAGDNEQFF	TGTGCCAGCAGCCAGGGACTAGCGGGGGACAATGAGCAGTTCTTC
TRBJ2-7	TRBV9	TRBD1	CASSEGQGLTYEQYF	TGTGCCAGCAGCGAGGGACAGGGCCTGACCTACGAGCAGTACTTC
TRBJ2-3	TRBV6-1	TRBD2	CASRRVTGGDTQYF	TGTGCCAGCAGGAGGGTAACGGGGGGGGATACGCAGTATTTT
TRBJ2-2	TRBV10-3	TRBD2	CAISEASGSDGELFF	TGTGCCATCAGTGAGGCTAGCGGGAGTGACGGGGAGCTGTTTTTT
TRBJ1-1	TRBV30	TRBD1	CAWSVVGQVMNTEAFF	TGTGCCTGGAGTGTAGTGGGACAGGTGATGAACACTGAAGCTTTCTTT
TRBJ2-1	TRBV7-2	.	CASSLARDNEQFF	TGTGCCAGCAGCTTAGCGCGAGACAATGAGCAGTTCTTC
TRBJ1-2	TRBV6-1	.	CASSETGTTNYGYTF	TGTGCCAGCAGTGAAACAGGAACCACTAACTATGGCTACACCTTC
TRBJ2-1	TRBV29-1	.	CSVGGGGIAVSYNEQFF	TGCAGCGTTGGAGGGGGCGGGATCGCAGTTTCCTACAATGAGCAGTTCTTC
TRBJ2-3	TRBV15	TRBD2	CATSREGLEADTQYF	TGTGCCACCAGCAGAGAAGGACTAGAGGCAGATACGCAGTATTTT
TRBJ2-3	TRBV6-6	.	CASSYDRNADTQYF	TGTGCCAGCAGTTACGACAGGAACGCAGATACGCAGTATTTT
TRBJ2-6	TRBV19	.	CASSTGLLTNVLTF	TGTGCCAGTAGTACAGGGCTTTTGACCAACGTCCTGACTTTC
TRBJ1-2	TRBV18	TRBD1	CASSPPRDSYGYTF	TGTGCCAGCTCACCACCCCGGGACAGCTATGGCTACACCTTC
TRBJ2-7	TRBV6-6	.	CASSPLYEQYF	TGTGCCAGCAGCCCTCTCTACGAGCAGTACTTC
TRBJ1-1	TRBV20-1	.	CSARTGEKAFF	TGCAGTGCTAGGACAGGTGAAAAAGCTTTCTTT
TRBJ2-1	TRBV7-9	.	CASSHRGSGRGSYNEQFF	TGTGCCAGCAGCCATCGTGGTTCCGGGAGAGGCTCCTACAATGAGCAGTTCTTC
TRBJ2-7	TRBV6-5	.	CASSYGGAVHEQYF	TGTGCCAGCAGTTACGGGGGCGCAGTCCACGAGCAGTACTTC
TRBJ1-2	TRBV4-1	TRBD1	CASSLRQIDAAGGGYGYTF	TGCGCCAGCAGCCTAAGACAGATTGACGCGGCAGGGGGTGGCTATGGCTACACCTTC
TRBJ1-1	TRBV11-3	TRBD1	CASSGRGAEAFF	TGTGCCAGCAGCGGCAGGGGGGCTGAAGCTTTCTTT